The 8 T cell receptor beta chains below were found in one sample sequenced in a study of T-cell reconstitution after alpha-beta-depleted transplantation in children. Construction of the TCRbeta library involved unique molecular identifiers. TCRdb processed the PCR reads anew with MiXCR; each CDR3 protein has one entry. The table records 700,000 to 950,000 distinct CDR3 sequences, roughly 15% of them present only once. The sequencing used PBMCs, mostly from graft donor cells, collected 360 days after TCRalphabeta/CD19-depleted stem cell transplant. The receptors stem from a male patient between 5 and 17 years old who had a stem cell transplant for acute lymphoblastic leukemia, so the T cells may come from the graft donor.

The chain joins TRBV10-1 to TRBJ2-1; D is unresolved. The CDR3 has 14 residues. CDR1 is WNHNN, CDR2 SYGVQD, per germline (reference sequence). The V gene lost 4 bases and the J gene lost 2 bases, with 9 bases spanning the gap. The chain's CDR3 is CASSAGGTYNEQFF. In DNA form, the CDR3 reads TGCGCCAGCAGTGCGGGTGGTACCTACAATGAGCAGTTCTTC.

The V and J genes are TRBV3-1 and TRBJ2-1; D gene ambiguous. Between the trimmed V and J ends, which lost 8 bases and 3 bases, there was a span of 8 bases. Germline V CDR1 and CDR2: LGHDT, YNNKEL (reference sequence). CDR3 length: 12 residues. The CDR3 coding sequence is TGTGCCAGCCAGGCCGGCTACAATGAGCAGTTCTTC. This translates into CASQAGYNEQFF.

This clonotype occurred a few times. The gene calls are TRBV27 and TRBJ1-5, with no clear D. The V end was cut by 2 bases, the J end by 0 bases, with 5 bases between. The CDR3 extends over 14 amino acids. In germline, CDR1 is MNHEY, CDR2 SMNVEV (reference sequence). Written as DNA, the CDR3 is TGTGCCAGCAGTTTAGGGATTAGCAATCAGCCCCAGCATTTT. This sequence encodes CASSLGISNQPQHF.

This clonotype was found many times. This rearrangement joins TRBV9 to TRBJ2-2; D is unresolved. V was cut by 3 bases and J by 2 bases, with 2 bases left in between. This CDR3 region has 12 residues. CDR1 and CDR2 (germline): SGDLS, YYNGEE. The CDR3 DNA sequence: TGTGCCAGCAGCGCAAACACCGGGGAGCTGTTTTTT. Translated, it gives CASSANTGELFF.

In its sample, this clonotype was seen a few times. The J gene is TRBJ2-4, the V gene TRBV5-1; 9 bases line up with TRBD1. Germline CDR1 SGHRS, CDR2 YFSETQ. CDR3 length: 17 amino acids. The V gene end was trimmed by 5 bases and the J gene end by 0 bases; junction bases not matched to a gene: 9. The CDR3 DNA follows: TGCGCCAGCAGTCCTCTTCCGGGACAGGGAGCCAAAAACATTCAGTACTTC. Protein: CASSPLPGQGAKNIQYF.

This clonotype was seen only a few times. CDR3 loop: CSVDRLAGANVHEQFF. CDR3 coding DNA: TGCAGCGTTGATAGGCTAGCGGGAGCTAACGTCCATGAGCAGTTCTTC. V is TRBV29-1 and J is TRBJ2-1; 10 nucleotides match TRBD2. This CDR3 is 16 amino acids long. Germline V gene lookup returns CDR1 SQVTM and CDR2 ANQGSEA. V was clipped by 3 bases and J by 8 bases; unmatched bases: 13.

This clonotype was counted many times. The rearrangement uses TRBV15 and TRBJ1-1; D perhaps matches TRBD1 (6 bases). V lost 0 bases to trimming and J lost 5 bases, with 10 bases between them. CDR3 size: 14 residues. Germline assignment: CDR1 LNHNV and CDR2 YYDKDF (reference sequence). CDR3 sequence reads: CATSRDRGWTEAFF. CDR3 nucleotides: TGTGCCACCAGCAGAGACAGGGGTTGGACTGAAGCTTTCTTT.

This clonotype was counted many times. The V gene is TRBV29-1, the J gene TRBJ2-3; 9 positions match TRBD2. CDR3 length equals 14 residues. Germline V gene data show CDR1 as SQVTM and CDR2 as ANQGSEA. Trimming removed 4 bases from V and 6 bases from J; junction bases left unmatched: 8. The CDR3, as DNA: TGCAGCGTTGGTCCGCTAGCGGGACTGGATACGCAGTATTTT. Translation gives CSVGPLAGLDTQYF.